This TCR beta chain was found in a study of T-cell memory formation after mild COVID-19. TCRalpha and TCRbeta libraries used 5'RACE with constant-segment primers and UMIs. In TCRdb, the 5' RACE reads were re-called with MiXCR into one record per CDR3 protein. The data hold about 620,000 distinct CDR3 sequences, with more than 15% observed a single time. As for this clonotype: Its antigen is as yet unknown. One junction end does not reproduce the germline sequence, and a read error may be involved.

Findings and limits, study-wide: Memory sampled before infection contained some responding clones, suggesting cross-reactive memory joined.

This CDR3 comprises 16 residues. CDR1 and CDR2 (germline): KGHDR, SFDVKD. The TCR was taken from an adult woman who had mild COVID-19 (a few samples of this study predate the infection). Cell type and time point are not known. The chain couples TRBV24-1 to TRBJ2-2; tentative D call: TRBD2 (5 bases). The specimen sequenced was PBMCs or a T cell subset sorted from them (not recorded which). CDR3 nucleotide sequence: TGTGCCACCAGTGATTTCGGCTCCTTCAACACCGGGGAGCTGATTTTT. This codes for CATSDFGSFNTGELIF.